A selection of T cell receptor beta chains follows, all from one sample in a study of OX40 agonist ivuxolimab in advanced cancers. Profiled with immunoSEQ multiplex PCR; TCRdb holds only in-frame clones, not every one. This table holds roughly 56,000 clones, roughly 83% found once. The source was CD4+ or CD8+ T cells sorted from blood, collected in a trial of the OX40 agonist ivuxolimab. The receptor set was obtained from an adult with an advanced solid tumor such as melanoma, head and neck, liver or kidney cancer. Both conserved end residues are part of each CDR3. D genes are given only for firm matches.

cdr3_aa: CASSQIGLDSSETQYF
d_call: .
j_call: TRBJ2-5
v_call: TRBV7-6

cdr3_aa: CASSFAGGANQPQHF
d_call: .
j_call: TRBJ1-5
v_call: TRBV28

cdr3_aa: CAWSVLGLETQYF
d_call: .
j_call: TRBJ2-5
v_call: TRBV30

cdr3_aa: CATRQYNSPLHF
d_call: .
j_call: TRBJ1-6
v_call: TRBV6-1

cdr3_aa: CASSVGRSGSPLHF
d_call: .
j_call: TRBJ1-6
v_call: TRBV9

cdr3_aa: CASSVQGSTDTQYF
d_call: .
j_call: TRBJ2-3
v_call: TRBV6-1

cdr3_aa: CASSPAGQTGETQYF
d_call: .
j_call: TRBJ2-5
v_call: TRBV18

cdr3_aa: CASSVSTGIDTQYF
d_call: .
j_call: TRBJ2-3
v_call: TRBV9

cdr3_aa: CASTSYLAKRNTGELFF
d_call: .
j_call: TRBJ2-2
v_call: TRBV2

cdr3_aa: CASSPIGQGEQYF
d_call: .
j_call: TRBJ2-7
v_call: TRBV4-1

cdr3_aa: CASSLSPARTDTQYF
d_call: .
j_call: TRBJ2-3
v_call: TRBV7-3

cdr3_aa: CASSQESTGGYEQYF
d_call: TRBD2
j_call: TRBJ2-7
v_call: TRBV4-1

cdr3_aa: CATSRDRGTDTQYF
d_call: .
j_call: TRBJ2-3
v_call: TRBV15

cdr3_aa: CASSHLPARTDGYTF
d_call: .
j_call: TRBJ1-2
v_call: TRBV4-2

cdr3_aa: CASSQDSGNSPLHF
d_call: .
j_call: TRBJ1-6
v_call: TRBV5-1

cdr3_aa: CASSFWDRASEQYF
d_call: TRBD1
j_call: TRBJ2-7
v_call: TRBV7-9

cdr3_aa: CASSIPGGGLGEAFF
d_call: .
j_call: TRBJ1-1
v_call: TRBV19

cdr3_aa: CASSIKAGVDEQYF
d_call: TRBD2
j_call: TRBJ2-7
v_call: TRBV19

cdr3_aa: CASRSTGGLSQHF
d_call: TRBD1
j_call: TRBJ1-5
v_call: TRBV6-5

cdr3_aa: CASSFEFKLAGPSSYEQYF
d_call: TRBD2
j_call: TRBJ2-7
v_call: TRBV28

cdr3_aa: CATSRGPAASYEQYF
d_call: .
j_call: TRBJ2-7
v_call: TRBV15

cdr3_aa: CAISGGAGNYGYTF
d_call: .
j_call: TRBJ1-2
v_call: TRBV10-3

cdr3_aa: CASWRQGNYGYTF
d_call: TRBD1
j_call: TRBJ1-2
v_call: TRBV28

cdr3_aa: CASSRVRQETQYF
d_call: .
j_call: TRBJ2-5
v_call: TRBV6-1

cdr3_aa: CASSYLGKLFF
d_call: .
j_call: TRBJ1-4
v_call: TRBV6-5

cdr3_aa: CAIRPGQGTGGVNTEAFF
d_call: TRBD1
j_call: TRBJ1-1
v_call: TRBV10-3

cdr3_aa: CASSYGVAGRKTQYF
d_call: .
j_call: TRBJ2-5
v_call: TRBV6-5

cdr3_aa: CAGGTGGVREQYF
d_call: TRBD1
j_call: TRBJ2-7
v_call: TRBV2

cdr3_aa: CASSPRDETYEQYF
d_call: .
j_call: TRBJ2-7
v_call: TRBV4-2

cdr3_aa: CAWTSGGPGQFF
d_call: TRBD2
j_call: TRBJ2-1
v_call: TRBV30

cdr3_aa: CASSKSEDRDYEQYF
d_call: TRBD1
j_call: TRBJ2-7
v_call: TRBV18

cdr3_aa: CASSSQGAAGELFF
d_call: TRBD1
j_call: TRBJ2-2
v_call: TRBV5-1

cdr3_aa: CASSAGGGSYNSPLHF
d_call: .
j_call: TRBJ1-6
v_call: TRBV19

cdr3_aa: CASSRGTGETQYF
d_call: .
j_call: TRBJ2-5
v_call: TRBV14

cdr3_aa: CASSTTGTGVGYTF
d_call: TRBD1
j_call: TRBJ1-2
v_call: TRBV5-1

cdr3_aa: CASSRDRNNYGYTF
d_call: TRBD1
j_call: TRBJ1-2
v_call: TRBV6-6

cdr3_aa: CASSPGLGDTDTQYF
d_call: .
j_call: TRBJ2-3
v_call: TRBV18

cdr3_aa: CAGTGSSTDTQYF
d_call: TRBD1
j_call: TRBJ2-3
v_call: TRBV30

cdr3_aa: CASSYGPDKIYGYTF
d_call: .
j_call: TRBJ1-2
v_call: TRBV6-5

cdr3_aa: CASSPPSAGLYEQYF
d_call: .
j_call: TRBJ2-7
v_call: TRBV18

cdr3_aa: CASKPRRGGNTIYF
d_call: .
j_call: TRBJ1-3
v_call: TRBV12-5

cdr3_aa: CASSIDFQGGNQPQHF
d_call: TRBD1
j_call: TRBJ1-5
v_call: TRBV19

cdr3_aa: CASSLGQSREQYF
d_call: TRBD1
j_call: TRBJ2-7
v_call: TRBV28